A selection of T cell receptor beta chains follows, all from one sample in a study of blood T cell repertoires in COVID-19. Here immunoSEQ multiplex PCR was the method, and the copy in TCRdb shows in-frame clones only, minus some. The sample lists about 26,000 clones; roughly 91% were seen once. The sequenced material came from peripheral blood. The receptors were sampled from a man in his 70s with active COVID-19. CDR3s include the opening cysteine and the closing phenylalanine or tryptophan. The D gene is left open where the match is weak. Rows may omit the clone size; those that give it use once, few, many or a size class.

TRBJ2-4,.,.,TRBV5-4,TGTGCCAGCAGCTCACGGACGGGAAATTTAGCCAAAAACATTCAGTACTTC,CASSSRTGNLAKNIQYF
TRBJ2-5,.,.,TRBV4-1,TGCGCCAGCAGCCAAGATCCGAGTGGGACCCAGTACTTC,CASSQDPSGTQYF
TRBJ2-5,TRBD1,.,TRBV6-5,TGTGCCAGTAGAAATAGGGGGCAGGAGACCCAGTACTTC,CASRNRGQETQYF
TRBJ2-7,TRBD1,.,TRBV18,TGTGCCAGCTCACCACCGGCAGGGGGCAGGTACGAGCAGTACTTC,CASSPPAGGRYEQYF
TRBJ2-1,.,.,TRBV5-1,TGCGCCAGCAGACATGACACCTCCTACAATGAGCAGTTCTTC,CASRHDTSYNEQFF
TRBJ2-3,TRBD2,once,TRBV9,TGTGCCAGCAGCGTAGCGGGGGGACTCACAGATACGCAGTATTTT,CASSVAGGLTDTQYF
TRBJ2-1,TRBD1,.,TRBV5-4,TGTGCCAGCAGCTTCGGTGACAGGGGGACCTCTAATGAGCAGTTCTTC,CASSFGDRGTSNEQFF
TRBJ2-1,.,.,TRBV7-3,TGTGCCAGCAGCGGAGGAAGAGGGTCCTACAATGAGCAGTTCTTC,CASSGGRGSYNEQFF
TRBJ1-2,.,.,TRBV6-2/TRBV6-3,TGTGCCAGCAGTTACCGTCAGGGTGGGTTAACGAACTATGGCTACACCTTC,CASSYRQGGLTNYGYTF
TRBJ1-1,.,.,TRBV10-3,TGTGCCATCAGTGAGCAGGAGGGGCTGTCTGAAGCTTTCTTT,CAISEQEGLSEAFF
TRBJ1-5,.,.,TRBV2,TGTGCCAGCAGTGACTTAACGGGGGGGGTAGGGTCCAATCAGCCCCAGCATTTT,CASSDLTGGVGSNQPQHF
TRBJ2-2,.,.,TRBV5-4,TGTGCCAGCAGCTTGAACTCCGGGGAGCTGTTTTTT,CASSLNSGELFF
TRBJ2-7,TRBD1,few,TRBV4-2,TGTGCCAGCAGCCAACCGGGACAGGGCGGCGAGCAGTACTTC,CASSQPGQGGEQYF
TRBJ2-2,.,.,TRBV24-1,TGTGCCACCAGTGACCCTAGGCTGGAAACCGGGGAGCTGTTTTTT,CATSDPRLETGELFF
TRBJ2-1,.,.,TRBV5-4,TGTGCCAGTTCTCAGTCAAGTTCCTCCTACAATGAGCAGTTCTTC,CASSQSSSSYNEQFF
TRBJ2-1,.,.,TRBV13,TGTGCCAGCAGCCCAGGGGTGGCAGTGCATGAGCAGTTCTTC,CASSPGVAVHEQFF
TRBJ1-2,.,once,TRBV5-4,TGTGCCAGCAGCTTGGTGTCCCAGAACTATGGCTACACCTTC,CASSLVSQNYGYTF
TRBJ2-5,TRBD2,.,TRBV5-1,TGCGCCAGCGGCTTGCGGGGACTAGCGGGGGAGTACCAAGAGACCCAGTACTTC,CASGLRGLAGEYQETQYF
TRBJ2-5,.,.,TRBV7-2,TGTGCCAGCAGGATACGAGCGGGCCCCCAAGAGACCCAGTACTTC,CASRIRAGPQETQYF
TRBJ1-5,.,.,TRBV6-1,TGTGCCAGCAGTGAAGCGCGGGGCAATCAGCCCCAGCATTTT,CASSEARGNQPQHF